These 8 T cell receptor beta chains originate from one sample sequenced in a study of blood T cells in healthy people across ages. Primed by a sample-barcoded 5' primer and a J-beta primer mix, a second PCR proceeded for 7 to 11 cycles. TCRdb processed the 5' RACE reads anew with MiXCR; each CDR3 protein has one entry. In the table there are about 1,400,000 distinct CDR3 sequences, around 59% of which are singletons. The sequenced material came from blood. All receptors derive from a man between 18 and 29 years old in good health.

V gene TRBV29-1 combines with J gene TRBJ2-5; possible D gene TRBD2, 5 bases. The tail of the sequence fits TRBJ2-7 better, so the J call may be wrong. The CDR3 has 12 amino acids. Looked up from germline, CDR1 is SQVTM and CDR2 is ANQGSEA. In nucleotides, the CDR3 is TGCAGCGTTGGATCCGGGATGGACGAGCAGTACTTC. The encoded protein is CSVGSGMDEQYF.

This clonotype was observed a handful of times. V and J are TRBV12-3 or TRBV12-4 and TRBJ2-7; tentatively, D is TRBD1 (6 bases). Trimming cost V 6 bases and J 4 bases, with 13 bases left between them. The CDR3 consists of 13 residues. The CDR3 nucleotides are TGTGCCAGCAGGGACCGGACAGAATACGAGCAGTACTTC. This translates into CASRDRTEYEQYF.

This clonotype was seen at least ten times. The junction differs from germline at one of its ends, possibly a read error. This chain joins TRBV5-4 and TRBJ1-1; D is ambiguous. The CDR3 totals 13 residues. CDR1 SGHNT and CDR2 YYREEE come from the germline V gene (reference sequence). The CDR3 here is CASSLEMNTEAFF. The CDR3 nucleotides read TGCGCCAGCAGCCTCGAGATGAACACTGAAGCTTTCTTT.

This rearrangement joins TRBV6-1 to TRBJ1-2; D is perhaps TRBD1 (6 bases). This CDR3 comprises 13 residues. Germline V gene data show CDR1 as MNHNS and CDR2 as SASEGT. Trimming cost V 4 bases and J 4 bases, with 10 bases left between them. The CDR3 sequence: CASSGRGGYGYTF. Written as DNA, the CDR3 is TGTGCCAGCAGTGGAAGGGGGGGCTATGGCTACACCTTC.

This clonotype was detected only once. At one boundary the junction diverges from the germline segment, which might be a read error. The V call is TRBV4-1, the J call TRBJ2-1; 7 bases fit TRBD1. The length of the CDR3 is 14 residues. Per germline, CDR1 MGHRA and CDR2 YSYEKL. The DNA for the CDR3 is TGCACCAGCAGCCAGGGGGAAATTGGCAATGAGCAGTTCTTC. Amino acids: CTSSQGEIGNEQFF.

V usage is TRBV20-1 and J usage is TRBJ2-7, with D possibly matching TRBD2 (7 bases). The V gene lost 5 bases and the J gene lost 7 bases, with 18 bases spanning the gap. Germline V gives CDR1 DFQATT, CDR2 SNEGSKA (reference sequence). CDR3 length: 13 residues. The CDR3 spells CSAPGGPNTEQYF. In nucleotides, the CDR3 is TGCAGTGCTCCCGGGGGGCCTAATACGGAGCAGTACTTC.

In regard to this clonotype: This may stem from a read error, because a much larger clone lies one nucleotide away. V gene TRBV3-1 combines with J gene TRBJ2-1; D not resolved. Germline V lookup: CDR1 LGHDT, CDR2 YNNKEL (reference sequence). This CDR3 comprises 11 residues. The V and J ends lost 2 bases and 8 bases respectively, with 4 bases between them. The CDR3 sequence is CASSQLYEQFF. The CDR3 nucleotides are TGTGCCAGCAGCCAATTGTATGAGCAGTTCTTC.

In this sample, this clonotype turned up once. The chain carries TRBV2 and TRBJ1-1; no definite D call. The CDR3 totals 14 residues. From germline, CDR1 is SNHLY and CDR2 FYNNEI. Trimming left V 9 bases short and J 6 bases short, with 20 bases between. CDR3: CASLMPNRGPEAFF. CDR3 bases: TGTGCCAGTCTAATGCCTAATCGAGGCCCTGAAGCTTTCTTT. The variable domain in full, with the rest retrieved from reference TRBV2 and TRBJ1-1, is EPEVTQTPSHQVTQMGQEVILRCVPISNHLYFYWYRQILGQKVEFLVSFYNNEISEKSEIFDDQFSVERPDGSNFTLKIRSTKLEDSAMYFCASLMPNRGPEAFFGQGTRLTVV.